This entry describes one TCR beta chain. The antigen remains undetermined. The data belong to a study of cytomegalovirus exposure and HLA in healthy donors. PCR involved 60 Vbeta and 13 Jbeta primers. Sequencing used immunoSEQ multiplex PCR; TCRdb keeps in-frame clones, though not all of them. The sample lists about 180,000 clones; 65% to 85% were seen once. This CDR3 has 9 amino acids. The germline gives CDR1 DFQATT, CDR2 SNEGSKA (reference sequence). V lost 6 bases and J 4 bases, leaving 3 bases between the germline ends. Notes on the study in general: In a later analysis, HLA-associated TCR beta chains were more clonally expanded than equally common others. A later analysis reportedly found fewer N-insertions in an Asian-associated ancestry cluster than the roughly 670-donor mean. Beyond CMV serostatus, there was no information to go on about immune exposure.

Sample: PBMCs. The chain employs TRBV20-1 and TRBJ1-1; D unresolved. This TCR was sampled from a man between 60 and 75 years old in good health and CMV-seronegative. The CDR3 coding sequence is TGCAGTGCCAGCACTGAAGCTTTCTTT. Protein product: CSASTEAFF.